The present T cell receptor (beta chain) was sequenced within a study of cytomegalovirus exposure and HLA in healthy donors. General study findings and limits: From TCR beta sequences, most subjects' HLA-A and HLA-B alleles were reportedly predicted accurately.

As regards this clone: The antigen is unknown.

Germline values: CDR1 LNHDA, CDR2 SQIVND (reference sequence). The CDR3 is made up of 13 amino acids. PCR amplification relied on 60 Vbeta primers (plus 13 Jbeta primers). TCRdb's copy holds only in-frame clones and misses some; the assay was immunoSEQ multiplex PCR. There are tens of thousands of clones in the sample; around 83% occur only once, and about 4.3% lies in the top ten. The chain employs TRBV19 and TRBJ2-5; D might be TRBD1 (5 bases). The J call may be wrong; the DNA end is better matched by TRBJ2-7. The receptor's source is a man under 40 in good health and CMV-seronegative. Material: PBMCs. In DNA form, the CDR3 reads TGTGCCAGTAGTTCAACAGGACCCTACGAGCAGTACTTC. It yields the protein CASSSTGPYEQYF.